A single T cell receptor (beta chain) is shown here with its context. The antigen remains undetermined. The data belong to a study of T-cell reconstitution after alpha-beta-depleted transplantation in children. Findings and caveats of the study: The origin of alpha-beta T cells about two months after transplant was reportedly several hundred expanded graft clones. Day-60 TCRbeta diversity that was high in some patients was derived from surviving recipient T cells and thymic progenitors.

During its preparation, the TCRbeta library received unique molecular identifiers. TCRdb re-called the PCR reads through MiXCR, storing one row per CDR3 protein. The table has 490,000 or so distinct CDR3 sequences, 10% seen once. With 5 bases clipped from V and 1 base from J, the junction kept 7 bases outside the gene matches. This CDR3 comprises 15 residues. Looked up from germline, CDR1 is KGHSH and CDR2 is LQKENI. The chain has TRBV18 and TRBJ2-5, with TRBD1 matching over 7 bases. Sample: PBMCs, taken before TCRalphabeta/CD19-depleted stem cell transplant. The sequence was obtained from a child under 10 years old with inherited bone marrow failure, due to receive a stem cell transplant. CDR3 loop: CASSEGARLQETQYF. CDR3 nucleotides: TGTGCCAGCTCAGAGGGGGCGCGGCTCCAAGAGACCCAGTACTTC.